This T cell receptor (beta chain) was captured in a study of T cell changes during pregnancy in multiple sclerosis (dated by TCRdb to the late 2010s). Study-wide context: The study looked at changes in the T cell repertoire across pregnancy in women with multiple sclerosis.

Details on this clone: Its recognized antigen is unknown. Base qualities are not recorded, but no much larger clone differs from it by a single base.

Receptor amplification or capture employed the immunoSEQ multiplex PCR assay. Drawn from immuneACCESS, this table holds only the in-frame rearrangements with V and J called that TCRdb kept. Clones are partly lost; checked studies trace under half to an unresolved V gene and leave the rest unexplained. The sample table holds about 53,000 clones, of which about 92% were seen once. The ten largest make up approximately 3% of the sample. Looking up the germline V gene yields CDR1 SGDLS and CDR2 YYNGEE. Inclusive of the bounding cysteine and phenylalanine, the CDR3 is 18 residues long. Of all the DNA, just the CDR3 is kept, 54 bases in frame from base 1. Trimming costs V 4 bases and J 7 bases, and their ends lie 24 bases apart.

The receptor was derived from a female donor with multiple sclerosis, enrolled in a pregnancy study. The rearrangement combines TRBV9 with TRBJ1-6, and the D gene may be TRBD1, 5 bases matching. The sequenced sample was CD8+ T cells from peripheral blood mononuclear cells, obtained before pregnancy. The DNA sequence reads TGTGCCAGCAGCTCTCCCGTCCCACTTCAGGGAGGCAATTCACCCCTCCACTTT. Its translation reads: CASSSPVPLQGGNSPLHF.